The rows below give T cell receptor beta chains drawn from one sample of a study of T cell responses to AZD1222 COVID-19 vaccine. Measured with immunoSEQ multiplex PCR; TCRdb has only the in-frame clones, and not every one. The sample lists about 110,000 clones; approximately 89% were seen once. The sample in question was peripheral blood, obtained on day 0 of MenACWY control vaccination. These receptor sequences come from an adult in good health. Both conserved end residues are part of each CDR3. The D gene is left open where the match is weak. A clone size is listed for some rows: how often the clone was seen (once, few, many), or a class if it is expanded.

.,TRBJ1-6,.,TRBV4-1,CASSQVGVGKGSPLHF,TGCGCCAGCAGCCAGGTGGGGGTTGGCAAGGGTTCACCCCTCCACTTT
once,TRBJ2-5,TRBD1,TRBV18,CASSPWTGPETQYF,TGTGCCAGCTCACCATGGACAGGGCCAGAGACCCAGTACTTC
.,TRBJ1-5,.,TRBV5-8,CASSLAGNQPQHF,TGTGCCAGCAGCTTGGCAGGCAATCAGCCCCAGCATTTT
few,TRBJ2-5,.,TRBV7-9,CASSLGGEETQYF,TGTGCCAGCAGCTTAGGGGGGGAGGAGACCCAGTACTTC
few,TRBJ2-5,TRBD2,TRBV4-1,CASSQILAGGSGQETQYF,TGCGCCAGCAGCCAGATACTAGCGGGGGGCTCGGGCCAAGAGACCCAGTACTTC
once,TRBJ2-7,TRBD1,TRBV18,CASSPLGQAHEQYF,TGTGCCAGCTCACCCCTCGGACAGGCTCACGAGCAGTACTTC
.,TRBJ1-4,TRBD1,TRBV10-3,CAIRETGHNEKLFF,TGTGCCATCAGGGAGACAGGGCATAATGAAAAACTGTTTTTT
.,TRBJ1-1,.,TRBV28,CASSLGRQTEAFF,TGTGCCAGCAGTTTAGGCAGGCAGACTGAAGCTTTCTTT
.,TRBJ2-7,.,TRBV30,CAWSKGFSLEQYF,TGTGCCTGGAGTAAGGGATTCTCCCTCGAGCAGTACTTC
.,TRBJ2-5,.,TRBV30,CAWSGEKQETQYF,TGTGCCTGGAGTGGGGAAAAGCAAGAGACCCAGTACTTC
once,TRBJ1-4,TRBD1,TRBV30,CAWRNEGQGSEKLFF,TGTGCCTGGAGAAACGAAGGACAGGGAAGTGAAAAACTGTTTTTT
.,TRBJ1-2,.,TRBV6-1,CASSEFNGGYTF,TGTGCCAGCAGTGAGTTTAACGGTGGCTACACCTTC
.,TRBJ1-5,TRBD1,TRBV19,CASSPATGDSNQPQHF,TGTGCCAGTAGTCCAGCGACAGGGGATAGCAATCAGCCCCAGCATTTT
.,TRBJ2-1,TRBD2,TRBV5-8,CASSARLSGAPDEQFF,TGTGCCAGCAGCGCGAGACTCAGCGGGGCTCCCGATGAGCAGTTCTTC
.,TRBJ1-5,.,TRBV27,CASSFGTYSNQPQHF,TGTGCCAGCAGTTTTGGGACATATAGCAATCAGCCCCAGCATTTT
.,TRBJ1-1,.,TRBV4-1,CASSQDWGAAMNTEAFF,TGCGCCAGCAGCCAAGACTGGGGGGCCGCCATGAACACTGAAGCTTTCTTT
.,TRBJ1-6,.,TRBV29-1,CSVGKVEGAPLHF,TGCAGCGTTGGGAAGGTGGAGGGGGCACCCCTCCACTTT
.,TRBJ2-5,.,TRBV7-9,CASSPPPGNGETQYF,TGTGCCAGCAGCCCACCTCCAGGGAACGGAGAGACCCAGTACTTC
.,TRBJ1-1,.,TRBV6-5,CASTLEDSLEAFF,TGTGCCAGCACCCTTGAGGACAGCCTTGAAGCTTTCTTT
.,TRBJ2-1,.,TRBV6-5,CASSYGGTAGNEQFF,TGTGCCAGCAGTTACGGCGGGACCGCCGGGAATGAGCAGTTCTTC
.,TRBJ2-2,.,TRBV5-1,CASSTIDRNTGELFF,TGCGCCAGCAGCACGATCGACCGGAACACCGGGGAGCTGTTTTTT
.,TRBJ1-5,.,TRBV27,CASSLNPTSGQPQHF,TGTGCCAGCAGTTTAAACCCAACCTCGGGTCAGCCCCAGCATTTT
.,TRBJ1-5,.,TRBV11-2,CASSLDIGDLNQPQHF,TGTGCCAGCAGCTTAGATATCGGGGACCTAAATCAGCCCCAGCATTTT
.,TRBJ1-4,.,TRBV3-1/TRBV3-2,CASSQDWGVGEKLFF,TGTGCCAGCAGCCAAGATTGGGGAGTCGGCGAAAAACTGTTTTTT
.,TRBJ1-3,TRBD1,TRBV28,CASRGGTAGDTIYF,TGTGCCAGCCGGGGAGGGACAGCCGGAGACACCATATATTTT
.,TRBJ2-1,TRBD1,TRBV9,CASSERTGNNEQFF,TGTGCCAGCAGCGAGCGGACAGGGAACAATGAGCAGTTCTTC
.,TRBJ1-1,.,TRBV9,CASSSKREDTEAFF,TGTGCCAGCAGCTCCAAAAGGGAGGACACTGAAGCTTTCTTT
few,TRBJ2-7,.,TRBV28,CASSPPASDFQSSYEQYF,TGTGCCAGCAGTCCACCCGCCTCGGACTTTCAAAGCTCCTACGAGCAGTACTTC
.,TRBJ2-7,.,TRBV29-1,CSVVPTKMNSYEQYF,TGCAGCGTTGTCCCTACGAAAATGAACTCCTACGAGCAGTACTTC
.,TRBJ2-3,.,TRBV5-1,CASSLVSETPDTQYF,TGCGCCAGCAGCTTGGTATCGGAAACTCCAGATACGCAGTATTTT
.,TRBJ1-4,TRBD1,TRBV5-1,CASSLVRQGTGDEKLFF,TGCGCCAGCAGCTTGGTTAGGCAGGGGACAGGGGATGAAAAACTGTTTTTT
.,TRBJ1-2,TRBD1,TRBV28,CASSSTGKFYGYTF,TGTGCCAGCAGTTCGACAGGGAAGTTTTATGGCTACACCTTC